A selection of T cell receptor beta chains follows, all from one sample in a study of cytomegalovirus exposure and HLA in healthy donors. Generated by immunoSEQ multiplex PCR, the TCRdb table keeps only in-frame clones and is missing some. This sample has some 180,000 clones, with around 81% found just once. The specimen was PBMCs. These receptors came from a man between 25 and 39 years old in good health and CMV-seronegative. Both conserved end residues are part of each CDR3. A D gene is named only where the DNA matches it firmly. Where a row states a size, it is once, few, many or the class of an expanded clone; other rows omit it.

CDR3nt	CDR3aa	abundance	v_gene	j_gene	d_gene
TGTGCCAGCAGCCCTTCCGGGACTAGCGGGAGGTGGGGAGAGACCCAGTACTTC	CASSPSGTSGRWGETQYF	.	TRBV7-9	TRBJ2-5	TRBD2
TGTGCCAGCAGTTACCTCGGTATGCGGGGCTACACCTTC	CASSYLGMRGYTF	.	TRBV6-5	TRBJ1-2	.
TGTGCCAGCTCAGTGTTGGACAGGGGGCCCTACGAGCAGTACTTC	CASSVLDRGPYEQYF	.	TRBV18	TRBJ2-7	TRBD1
TGTGCCAGCAGGCAGGGTAGTTCGGTAGGAAACACCATATATTTT	CASRQGSSVGNTIYF	.	TRBV6-1	TRBJ1-3	.
TGCAGCGTTAGGGCAGGGGGCCGAAATCAGCCCCAGCATTTT	CSVRAGGRNQPQHF	.	TRBV29-1	TRBJ1-5	TRBD1
TGTGCCAGCACTGAGGCTGGGGACTCGAACACTGAAGCTTTCTTT	CASTEAGDSNTEAFF	.	TRBV27	TRBJ1-1	.
TGTGCCAGCACTAGTGGGACTAGCGTCTCCTACGAGCAGTACTTC	CASTSGTSVSYEQYF	few	TRBV7-9	TRBJ2-7	TRBD2
TGTGCCAGCAGCGGACGGCGGGAGGGCTATGGCTACACCTTC	CASSGRREGYGYTF	.	TRBV9	TRBJ1-2	.
TGTGCCAGCAGCGTGGGACAGGATGAAAAACTGTTTTTT	CASSVGQDEKLFF	many	TRBV6-1	TRBJ1-4	TRBD1
TGTGCCAGCAGCGATATTGCTTTACAGGATGGTGGCTACACCTTC	CASSDIALQDGGYTF	.	TRBV5-6	TRBJ1-2	.